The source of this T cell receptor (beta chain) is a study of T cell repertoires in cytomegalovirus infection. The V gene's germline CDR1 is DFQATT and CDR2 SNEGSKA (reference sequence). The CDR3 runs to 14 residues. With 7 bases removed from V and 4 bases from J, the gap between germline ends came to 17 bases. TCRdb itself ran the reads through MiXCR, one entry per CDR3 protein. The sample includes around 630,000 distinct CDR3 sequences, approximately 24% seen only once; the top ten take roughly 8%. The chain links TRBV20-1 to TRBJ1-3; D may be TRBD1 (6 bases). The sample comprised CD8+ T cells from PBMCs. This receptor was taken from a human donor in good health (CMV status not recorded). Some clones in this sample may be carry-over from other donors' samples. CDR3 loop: CSGTEGGSGNTIYF. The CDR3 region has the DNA TGCAGTGGCACAGAGGGGGGCTCGGGAAACACCATATATTTT.